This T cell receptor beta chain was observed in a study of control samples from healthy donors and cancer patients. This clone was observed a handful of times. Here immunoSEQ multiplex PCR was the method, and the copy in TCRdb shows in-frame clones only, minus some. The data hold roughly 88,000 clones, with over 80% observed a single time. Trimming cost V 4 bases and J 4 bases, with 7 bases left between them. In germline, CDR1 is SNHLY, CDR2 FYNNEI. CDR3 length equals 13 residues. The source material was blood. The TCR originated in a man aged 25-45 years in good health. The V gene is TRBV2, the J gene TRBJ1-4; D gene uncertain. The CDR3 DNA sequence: TGTGCCAGCAGTGTGGGGTTTAATGAAAAACTGTTTTTT. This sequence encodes CASSVGFNEKLFF. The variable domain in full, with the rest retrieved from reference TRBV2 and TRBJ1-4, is EPEVTQTPSHQVTQMGQEVILRCVPISNHLYFYWYRQILGQKVEFLVSFYNNEISEKSEIFDDQFSVERPDGSNFTLKIRSTKLEDSAMYFCASSVGFNEKLFFGSGTQLSVL.